This T cell receptor (beta chain) was sequenced in a study of T cell repertoires in cytomegalovirus infection. Study in general: HLA-B-restricted CMV epitopes that are well studied were used alongside recently identified HLA-C-restricted ones. Carrying CMV and the relevant HLA type showed in public TCR beta signatures. Study outcomes and limitations: CMV-specific TCR beta clonotypes restricted by HLA-C dominated the ex vivo response. The cumulative frequency of public TCR beta families distinguished individuals who carried CMV together with the relevant HLA.

This clonotype was detected a few times. Its antigen is not identified. Using its own MiXCR run on the reads, TCRdb lists one record per CDR3 protein. In the table there are 680,000 or so distinct CDR3 sequences, 30% to 35% of which are singletons. CDR1 MNHEY and CDR2 SVGEGT come from the germline V gene. This CDR3 has 15 residues. The trim removed 6 bases at V and 6 bases at J, leaving 8 bases unmatched. Sequenced material: cultured PBMCs, taken from culture after CMV antigen stimulation. The chain uses TRBV6-2 or TRBV6-3 and TRBJ2-7, with 13 bases aligning to TRBD2. This TCR came from a human donor in good health (CMV status not recorded). Some clones in this sample may be carry-over from other donors' samples. The CDR3 spells CASSWGLAGTGEQYF. Here the CDR3 DNA reads TGTGCCAGCAGCTGGGGACTAGCGGGGACCGGCGAGCAGTACTTC.